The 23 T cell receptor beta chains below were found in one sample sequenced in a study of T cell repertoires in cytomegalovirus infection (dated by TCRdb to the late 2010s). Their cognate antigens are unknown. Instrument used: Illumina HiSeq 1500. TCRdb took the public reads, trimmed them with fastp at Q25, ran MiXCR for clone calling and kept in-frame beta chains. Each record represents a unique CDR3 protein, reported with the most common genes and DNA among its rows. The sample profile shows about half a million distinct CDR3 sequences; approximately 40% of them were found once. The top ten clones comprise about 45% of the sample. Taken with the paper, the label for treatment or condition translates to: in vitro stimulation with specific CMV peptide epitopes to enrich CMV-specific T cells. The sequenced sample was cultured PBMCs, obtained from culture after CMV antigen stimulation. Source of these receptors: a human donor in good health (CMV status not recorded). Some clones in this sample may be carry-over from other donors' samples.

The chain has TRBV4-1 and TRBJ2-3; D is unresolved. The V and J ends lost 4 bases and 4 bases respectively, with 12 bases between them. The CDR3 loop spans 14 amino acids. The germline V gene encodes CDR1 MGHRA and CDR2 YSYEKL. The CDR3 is CASSPTEASDTQYF. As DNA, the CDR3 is TGCGCCAGCAGCCCCACTGAAGCCTCAGATACGCAGTATTTT.

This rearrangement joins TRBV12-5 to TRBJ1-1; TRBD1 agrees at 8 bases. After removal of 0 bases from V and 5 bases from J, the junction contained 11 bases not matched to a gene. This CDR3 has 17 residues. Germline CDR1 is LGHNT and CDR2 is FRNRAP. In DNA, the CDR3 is TGTGCTAGTGGTTTGGTAGACAGGGGCGACTGGAGAACTGAAGCTTTCTTT. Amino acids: CASGLVDRGDWRTEAFF.

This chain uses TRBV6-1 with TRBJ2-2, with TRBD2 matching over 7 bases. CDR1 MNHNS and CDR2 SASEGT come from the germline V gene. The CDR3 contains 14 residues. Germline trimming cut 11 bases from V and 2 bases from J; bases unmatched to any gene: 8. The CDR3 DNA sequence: TGTGCCCCTTCGGGGGGATCAAACACCGGGGAGCTGTTTTTT. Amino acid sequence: CAPSGGSNTGELFF.

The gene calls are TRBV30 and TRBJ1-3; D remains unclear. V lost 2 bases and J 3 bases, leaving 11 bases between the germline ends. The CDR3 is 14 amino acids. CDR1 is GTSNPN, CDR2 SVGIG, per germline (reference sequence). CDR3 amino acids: CAWSLRGNGNTIYF. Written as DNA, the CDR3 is TGTGCCTGGAGTTTGCGCGGGAATGGAAACACCATATATTTT. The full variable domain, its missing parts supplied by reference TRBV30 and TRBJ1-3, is SQTIHQWPATLVQPVGSPLSLECTVEGTSNPNLYWYRQAAGRGLQLLFYSVGIGQISSEVPQNLSASRPQDRQFILSSKKLLLSDSGFYLCAWSLRGNGNTIYFGEGSWLTVV.

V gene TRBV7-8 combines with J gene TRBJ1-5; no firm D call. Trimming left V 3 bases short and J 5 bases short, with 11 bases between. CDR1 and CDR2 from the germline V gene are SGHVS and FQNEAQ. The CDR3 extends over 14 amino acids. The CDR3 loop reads CASSFVGPDQPQHF. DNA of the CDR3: TGTGCCAGCAGCTTTGTGGGTCCGGATCAGCCCCAGCATTTT.

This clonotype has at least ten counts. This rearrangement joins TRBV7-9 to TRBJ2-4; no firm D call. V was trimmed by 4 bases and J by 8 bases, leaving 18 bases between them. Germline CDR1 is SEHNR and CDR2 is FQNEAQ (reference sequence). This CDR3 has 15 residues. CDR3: CASSSLSFTDDIQYF. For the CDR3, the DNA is TGTGCCAGCAGCTCCCTCTCGTTTACGGATGACATTCAGTACTTC. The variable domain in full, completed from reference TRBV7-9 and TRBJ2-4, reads DTGVSQNPRHKITKRGQNVTFRCDPISEHNRLYWYRQTLGQGPEFLTYFQNEAQLEKSRLLSDRFSAERPKGSFSTLEIQRTEQGDSAMYLCASSSLSFTDDIQYFGAGTRLSVL.

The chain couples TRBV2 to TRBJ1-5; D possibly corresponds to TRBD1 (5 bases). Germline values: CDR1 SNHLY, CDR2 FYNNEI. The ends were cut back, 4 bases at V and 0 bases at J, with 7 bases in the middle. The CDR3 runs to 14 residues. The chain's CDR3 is CASSGQTSNQPQHF. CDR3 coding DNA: TGTGCCAGCAGTGGACAGACTAGCAATCAGCCCCAGCATTTT.

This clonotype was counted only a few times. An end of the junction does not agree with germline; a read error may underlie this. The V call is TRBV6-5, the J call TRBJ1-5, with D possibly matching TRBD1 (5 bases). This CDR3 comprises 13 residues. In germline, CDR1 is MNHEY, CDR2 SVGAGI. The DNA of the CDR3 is TGTGCCAGCAGTTCGACTAAAGGGACGGCCGTTGTCTTT. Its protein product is CASSSTKGTAVVF.

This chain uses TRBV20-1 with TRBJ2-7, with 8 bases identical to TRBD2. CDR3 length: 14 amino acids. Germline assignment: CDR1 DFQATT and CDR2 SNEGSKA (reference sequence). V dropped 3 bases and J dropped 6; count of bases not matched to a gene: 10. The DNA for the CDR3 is TGCAGTGCTAGGGGGCCGGGACTAGGTAGCGAGCAGTACTTC. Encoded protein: CSARGPGLGSEQYF.

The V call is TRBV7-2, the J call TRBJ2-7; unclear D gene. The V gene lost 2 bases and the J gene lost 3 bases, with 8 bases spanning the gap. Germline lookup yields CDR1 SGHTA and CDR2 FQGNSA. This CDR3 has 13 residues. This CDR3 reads CASSLIVSYEQYF. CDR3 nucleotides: TGTGCCAGCAGCTTAATAGTTAGCTACGAGCAGTACTTC.

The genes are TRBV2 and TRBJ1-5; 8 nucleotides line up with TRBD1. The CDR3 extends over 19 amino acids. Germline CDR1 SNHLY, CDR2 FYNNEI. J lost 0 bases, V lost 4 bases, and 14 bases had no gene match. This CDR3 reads CASSAEPGTGDYSNQPQHF. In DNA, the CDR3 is TGTGCCAGCAGTGCAGAGCCCGGGACAGGCGATTATAGCAATCAGCCCCAGCATTTT.

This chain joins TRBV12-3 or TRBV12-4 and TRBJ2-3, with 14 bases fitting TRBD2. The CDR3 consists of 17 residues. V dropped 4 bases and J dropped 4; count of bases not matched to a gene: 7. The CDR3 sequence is CASSSGLAGDSADTQYF. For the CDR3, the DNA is TGTGCCAGCAGTTCGGGACTAGCGGGGGACTCAGCAGATACGCAGTATTTT.

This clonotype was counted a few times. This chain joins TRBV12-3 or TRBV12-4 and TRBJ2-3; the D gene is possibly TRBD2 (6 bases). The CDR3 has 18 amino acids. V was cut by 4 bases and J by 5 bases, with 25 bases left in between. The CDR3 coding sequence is TGTGCCAGCAGTTCCCCCCTTGGGCGGGGACCTACCGTAGATACGCAGTATTTT. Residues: CASSSPLGRGPTVDTQYF.

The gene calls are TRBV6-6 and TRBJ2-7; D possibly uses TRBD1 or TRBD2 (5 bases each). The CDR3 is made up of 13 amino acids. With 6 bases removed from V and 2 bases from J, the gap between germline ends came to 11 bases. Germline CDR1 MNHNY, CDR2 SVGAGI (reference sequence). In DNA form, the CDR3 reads TGTGCCAGCAGCCACATGGGACCCTACGAGCAGTACTTC. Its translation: CASSHMGPYEQYF.

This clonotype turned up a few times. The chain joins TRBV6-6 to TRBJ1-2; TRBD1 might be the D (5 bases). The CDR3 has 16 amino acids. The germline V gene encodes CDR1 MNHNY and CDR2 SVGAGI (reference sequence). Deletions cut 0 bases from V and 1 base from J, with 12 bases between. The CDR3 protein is CASSYSTAPYNYGYTF. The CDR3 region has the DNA TGTGCCAGCAGTTACTCGACAGCCCCCTATAACTATGGCTACACCTTC.

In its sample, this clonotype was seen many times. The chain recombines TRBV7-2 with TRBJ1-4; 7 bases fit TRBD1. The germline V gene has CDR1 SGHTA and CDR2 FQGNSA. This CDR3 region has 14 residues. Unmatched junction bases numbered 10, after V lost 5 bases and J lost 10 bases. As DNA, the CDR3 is TGTGCCAGCAGCCAAACAGGGGCTCCTCGAAAACTGTTTTTT. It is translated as CASSQTGAPRKLFF.

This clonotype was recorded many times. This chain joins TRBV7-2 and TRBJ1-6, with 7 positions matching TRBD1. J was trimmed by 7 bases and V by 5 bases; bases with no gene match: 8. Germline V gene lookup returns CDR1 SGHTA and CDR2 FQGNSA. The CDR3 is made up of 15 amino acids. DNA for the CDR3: TGTGCCAGCAGCCCGACAGGGCAGGACAATTCACCCCTCCACTTT. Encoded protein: CASSPTGQDNSPLHF.

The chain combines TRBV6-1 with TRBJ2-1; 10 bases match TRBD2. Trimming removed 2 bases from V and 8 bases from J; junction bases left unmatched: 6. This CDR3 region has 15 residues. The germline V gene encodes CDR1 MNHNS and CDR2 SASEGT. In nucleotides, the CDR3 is TGTGCCAGCAGTGAATTAGCGGGAGGTTTCGATGAGCAGTTCTTC. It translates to CASSELAGGFDEQFF.

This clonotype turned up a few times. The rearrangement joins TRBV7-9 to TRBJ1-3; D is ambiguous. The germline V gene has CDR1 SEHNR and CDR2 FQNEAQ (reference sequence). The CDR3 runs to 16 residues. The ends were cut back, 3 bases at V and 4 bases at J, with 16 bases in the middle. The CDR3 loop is CASSFWADPRGNTIYF. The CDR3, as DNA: TGTGCCAGCAGCTTTTGGGCGGACCCGAGAGGAAACACCATATATTTT.

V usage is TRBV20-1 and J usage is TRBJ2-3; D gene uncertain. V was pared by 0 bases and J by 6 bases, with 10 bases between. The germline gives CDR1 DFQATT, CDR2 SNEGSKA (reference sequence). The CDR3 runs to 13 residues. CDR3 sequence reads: CSARDGPGDTQYF. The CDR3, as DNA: TGCAGTGCTAGAGATGGGCCCGGGGATACGCAGTATTTT.

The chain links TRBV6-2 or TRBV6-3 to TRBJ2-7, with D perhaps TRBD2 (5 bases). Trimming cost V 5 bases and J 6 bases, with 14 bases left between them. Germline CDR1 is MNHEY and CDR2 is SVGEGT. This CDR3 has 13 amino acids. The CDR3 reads CASSLPPGVEQYF. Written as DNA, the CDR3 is TGTGCCAGCAGTCTTCCTCCCGGGGTCGAGCAGTACTTC.

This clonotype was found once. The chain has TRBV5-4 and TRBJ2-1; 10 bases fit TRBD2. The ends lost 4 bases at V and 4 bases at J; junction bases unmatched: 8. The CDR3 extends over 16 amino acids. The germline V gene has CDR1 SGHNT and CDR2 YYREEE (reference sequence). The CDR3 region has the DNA TGTGCCAGCAGCCTACAGACTAGCGGGTCTTACAATGAGCAGTTCTTC. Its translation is CASSLQTSGSYNEQFF.

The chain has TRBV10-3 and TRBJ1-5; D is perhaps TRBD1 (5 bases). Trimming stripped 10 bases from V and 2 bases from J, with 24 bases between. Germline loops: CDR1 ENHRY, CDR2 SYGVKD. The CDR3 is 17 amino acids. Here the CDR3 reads CATMQGLALLGNQPQHF. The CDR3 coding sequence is TGTGCCACCATGCAGGGACTGGCCCTTTTGGGCAATCAGCCCCAGCATTTT.